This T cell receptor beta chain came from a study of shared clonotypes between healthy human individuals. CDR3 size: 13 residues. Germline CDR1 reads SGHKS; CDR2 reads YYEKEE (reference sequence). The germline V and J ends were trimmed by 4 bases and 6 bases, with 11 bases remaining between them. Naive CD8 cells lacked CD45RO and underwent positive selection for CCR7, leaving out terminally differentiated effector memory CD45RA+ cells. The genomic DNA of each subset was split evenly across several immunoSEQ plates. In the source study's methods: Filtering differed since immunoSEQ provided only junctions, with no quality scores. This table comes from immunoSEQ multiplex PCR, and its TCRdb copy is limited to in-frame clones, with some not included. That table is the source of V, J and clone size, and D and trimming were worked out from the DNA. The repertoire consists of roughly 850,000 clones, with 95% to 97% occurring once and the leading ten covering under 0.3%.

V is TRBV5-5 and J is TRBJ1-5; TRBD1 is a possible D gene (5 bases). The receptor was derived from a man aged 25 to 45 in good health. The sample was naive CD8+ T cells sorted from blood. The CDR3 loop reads CASSKGIGQPQHF. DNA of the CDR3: TGTGCCAGCAGCAAGGGGATTGGTCAGCCCCAGCATTTT.